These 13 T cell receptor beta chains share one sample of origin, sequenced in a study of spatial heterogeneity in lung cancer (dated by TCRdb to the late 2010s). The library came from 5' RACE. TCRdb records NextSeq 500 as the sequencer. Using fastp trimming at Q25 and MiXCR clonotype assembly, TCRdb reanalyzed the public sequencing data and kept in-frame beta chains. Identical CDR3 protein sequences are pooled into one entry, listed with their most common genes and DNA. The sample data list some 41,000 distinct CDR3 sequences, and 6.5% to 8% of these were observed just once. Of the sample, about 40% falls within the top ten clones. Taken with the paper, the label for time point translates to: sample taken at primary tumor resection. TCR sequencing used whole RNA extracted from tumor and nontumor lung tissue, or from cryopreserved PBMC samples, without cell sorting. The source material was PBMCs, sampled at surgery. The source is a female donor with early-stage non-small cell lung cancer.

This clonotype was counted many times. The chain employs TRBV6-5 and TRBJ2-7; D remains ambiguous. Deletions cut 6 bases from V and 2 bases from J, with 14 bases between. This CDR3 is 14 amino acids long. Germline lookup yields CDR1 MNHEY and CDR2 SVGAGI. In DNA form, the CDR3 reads TGTGCCAGCAGACCCCCCGGTTGGACCTACGAGCAGTACTTC. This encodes CASRPPGWTYEQYF.

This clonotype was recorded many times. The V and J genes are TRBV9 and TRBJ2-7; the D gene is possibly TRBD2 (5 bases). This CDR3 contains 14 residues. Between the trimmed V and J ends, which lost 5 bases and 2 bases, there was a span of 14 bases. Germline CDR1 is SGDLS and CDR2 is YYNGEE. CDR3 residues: CASSANGMTYEQYF. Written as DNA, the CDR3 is TGTGCCAGCAGTGCTAACGGGATGACCTACGAGCAGTACTTC.

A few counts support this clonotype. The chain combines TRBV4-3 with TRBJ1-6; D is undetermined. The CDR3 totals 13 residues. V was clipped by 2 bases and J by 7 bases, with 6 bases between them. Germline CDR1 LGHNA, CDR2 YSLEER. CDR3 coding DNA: TGCGCCAGCAGCCAAAGACCGAATTCACCCCTCCACTTT. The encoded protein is CASSQRPNSPLHF.

The CDR3 reads CALRAQHF. CDR3 coding DNA: TGTGCCCTTCGGGCCCAGCATTTT. The J gene is TRBJ1-5, the V gene TRBV27, with D unresolved. CDR1 is MNHEY and CDR2 is SMNVEV in the germline V gene (reference sequence). The V and J ends lost 11 bases and 11 bases respectively, with 7 bases between them. The CDR3 contains 8 residues.

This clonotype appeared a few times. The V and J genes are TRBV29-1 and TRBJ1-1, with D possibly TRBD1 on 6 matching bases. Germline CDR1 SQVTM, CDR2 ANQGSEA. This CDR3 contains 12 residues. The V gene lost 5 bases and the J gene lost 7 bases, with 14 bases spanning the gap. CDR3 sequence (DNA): TGCAGCGTTATTCTGGGGGGGCTTGAAGCTTTCTTT. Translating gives CSVILGGLEAFF.

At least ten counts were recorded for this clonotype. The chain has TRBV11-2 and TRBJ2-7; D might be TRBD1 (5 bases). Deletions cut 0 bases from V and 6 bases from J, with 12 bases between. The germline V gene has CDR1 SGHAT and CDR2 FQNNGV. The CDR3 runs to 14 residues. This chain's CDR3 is CASSLEKGMIEQYF. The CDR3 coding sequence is TGTGCCAGCAGCTTAGAGAAGGGGATGATCGAGCAGTACTTC.

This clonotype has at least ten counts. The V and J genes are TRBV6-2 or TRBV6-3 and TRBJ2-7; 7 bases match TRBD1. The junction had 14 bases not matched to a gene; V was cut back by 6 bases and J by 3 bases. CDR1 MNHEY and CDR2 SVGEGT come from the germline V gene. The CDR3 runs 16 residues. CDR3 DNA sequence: TGTGCCAGCAGCCGAGATGTAGGCAGGGGGTTCTACGAGCAGTACTTC. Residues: CASSRDVGRGFYEQYF.

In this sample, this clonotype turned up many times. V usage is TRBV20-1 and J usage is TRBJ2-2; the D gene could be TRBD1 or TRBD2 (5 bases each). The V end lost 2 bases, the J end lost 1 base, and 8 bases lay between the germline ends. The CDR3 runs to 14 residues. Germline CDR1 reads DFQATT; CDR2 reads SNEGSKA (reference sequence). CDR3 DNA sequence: TGCAGTGCTAGACCGGGGCGGAACACCGGGGAGCTGTTTTTT. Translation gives CSARPGRNTGELFF.

The CDR3 DNA follows: TGTGCCAGCGGGACTAGCGGGGTCTACGAGCAGTACTTC. Translation gives CASGTSGVYEQYF. The gene calls are TRBV12-3 or TRBV12-4 and TRBJ2-7; 13 bases are a match to TRBD2. V lost 8 bases to trimming and J lost 3 bases; unmatched junction nucleotides: 1. The CDR3 is made up of 13 amino acids.

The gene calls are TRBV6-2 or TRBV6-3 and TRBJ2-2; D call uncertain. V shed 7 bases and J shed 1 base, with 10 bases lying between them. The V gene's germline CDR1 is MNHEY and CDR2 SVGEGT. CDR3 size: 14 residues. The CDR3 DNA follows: TGTGCCAGCACCCGGACCGTGAACACCGGGGAGCTGTTTTTT. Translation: CASTRTVNTGELFF.

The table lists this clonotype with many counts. CDR3 sequence: CASSLEGTGELFF. The CDR3 coding sequence is TGCGCCAGCAGCTTGGAAGGAACCGGGGAGCTGTTTTTT. The chain joins TRBV5-1 to TRBJ2-2; D not resolved. The CDR3 sequence is 13 residues long. V lost 0 bases and J 5 bases, leaving 5 bases between the germline ends. Germline V gene data show CDR1 as SGHRS and CDR2 as YFSETQ.

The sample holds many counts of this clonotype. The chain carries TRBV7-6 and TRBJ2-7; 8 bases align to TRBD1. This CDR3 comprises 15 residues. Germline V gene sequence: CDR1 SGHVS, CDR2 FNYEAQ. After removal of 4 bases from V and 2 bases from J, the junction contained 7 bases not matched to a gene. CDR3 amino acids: CASSWRTGRPYEQYF. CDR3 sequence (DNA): TGTGCCAGCAGCTGGAGGACAGGGCGCCCCTACGAGCAGTACTTC.

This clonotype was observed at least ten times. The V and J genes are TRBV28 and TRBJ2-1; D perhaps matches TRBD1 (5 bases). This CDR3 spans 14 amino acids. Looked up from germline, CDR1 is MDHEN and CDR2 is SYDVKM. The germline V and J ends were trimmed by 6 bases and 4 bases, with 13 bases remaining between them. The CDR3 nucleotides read TGTGCCAGCAGACCAGGGTACAGATACAATGAGCAGTTCTTC. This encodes CASRPGYRYNEQFF.